This entry lists 5 T cell receptor beta chains sequenced from one sample in a study of T-cell reconstitution after alpha-beta-depleted transplantation in children. Using unique molecular identifiers, the investigators prepared the TCRbeta library. TCRdb re-analysed the PCR reads in MiXCR, keeping a single row per CDR3 protein. Among about 980,000 distinct CDR3 sequences listed, less than 30% were seen once. Sequenced material: PBMCs, mostly from graft donor cells, taken 360 days after TCRalphabeta/CD19-depleted stem cell transplant. All receptors come from a boy in the first two years of life who had a stem cell transplant for SCID, so the T cells may come from the graft donor.

This clonotype was observed many times. The chain couples TRBV5-1 to TRBJ1-1; 7 nucleotides line up with TRBD1. The length of the CDR3 is 16 residues. Per the germline V gene, CDR1 is SGHRS and CDR2 is YFSETQ. V lost 7 bases to trimming and J lost 4 bases; unmatched junction nucleotides: 16. Here the CDR3 reads CASGPALQGRTTEAFF. The CDR3 nucleotides read TGCGCCAGCGGTCCGGCTCTACAGGGGCGAACCACTGAAGCTTTCTTT. Supplemented by reference TRBV5-1 and TRBJ1-1, the full variable domain reads KAGVTQTPRYLIKTRGQQVTLSCSPISGHRSVSWYQQTPGQGLQFLFEYFSETQRNKGNFPGRFSGRQFSNSRSEMNVSTLELGDSALYLCASGPALQGRTTEAFFGQGTRLTVV.

The rearrangement joins TRBV7-9 to TRBJ1-5, with D uncertain. Germline CDR1 is SEHNR and CDR2 is FQNEAQ (reference sequence). Between the trimmed V and J ends, which lost 1 base and 5 bases, there was a span of 6 bases. The CDR3 spans 13 residues. CDR3 bases: TGTGCCAGCAGCTTAGTAGGGTATCAGCCCCAGCATTTT. This gives the protein CASSLVGYQPQHF.

This clonotype was detected only a few times. The genes are TRBV20-1 and TRBJ2-3; D is possibly TRBD2 (7 bases). This CDR3 has 13 amino acids. The V end lost 5 bases, the J end lost 3 bases, and 12 bases lay between the germline ends. Germline V lookup: CDR1 DFQATT, CDR2 SNEGSKA (reference sequence). Written as DNA, the CDR3 is TGCAGTGCTGGGGGGGCGGGGACAGATACGCAGTATTTT. Encoded protein: CSAGGAGTDTQYF.

This clonotype was counted a few times. The chain recombines TRBV2 with TRBJ2-5; D gene unclear. The V gene lost 2 bases and the J gene lost 0 bases, with 7 bases spanning the gap. There are 14 residues in the CDR3. Germline loops: CDR1 SNHLY, CDR2 FYNNEI. The CDR3 DNA follows: TGTGCCAGCAGTGAAATCGTGTACCAAGAGACCCAGTACTTC. The encoded protein is CASSEIVYQETQYF.

Notes on this clonotype: Germline is not matched at one junction end, which may reflect a read error. The rearrangement uses TRBV10-3 and TRBJ1-3, with 7 bases that match TRBD1. From germline, CDR1 is ENHRY and CDR2 SYGVKD. CDR3 length equals 14 residues. CDR3 in DNA: TGTGCTATCAATAGCGGGACAGCCGGAAACACCATATATTTT. Translated: CAINSGTAGNTIYF.